A selection of T cell receptor beta chains follows, all from one sample in a study of blood T cell repertoires in COVID-19. TCRdb's table, derived via immunoSEQ multiplex PCR, lists solely in-frame clones and lacks some. The sample includes about 90,000 clones, approximately 86% seen only once; the top ten take about 12%. Input material: peripheral blood. These receptors all stem from a woman between 65 and 79 years old with active or convalescent COVID-19. Each CDR3 is given with its conserved first and last residue. Each record gives: CDR3 protein, V gene.

CDR3 protein: CATSDPGQGGQETQYF; V gene: TRBV24-1
CDR3 protein: CASSQFRTSGKYNEQFF; V gene: TRBV14
CDR3 protein: CASSPQGFSGNTIYF; V gene: TRBV6-5
CDR3 protein: CASSRAWGGPSPGANVLTF; V gene: TRBV7-8
CDR3 protein: CACRGLYTEAFF; V gene: TRBV10-3
CDR3 protein: CASNRDRGNSPLHF; V gene: TRBV2
CDR3 protein: CASSLVLGARDTQYF; V gene: TRBV28
CDR3 protein: CASSYIGNQPQHF; V gene: TRBV6-2/TRBV6-3
CDR3 protein: CASSRGGTGNQPQHF; V gene: TRBV3-1/TRBV3-2
CDR3 protein: CASSLGGGQLSGELFF; V gene: TRBV2
CDR3 protein: CASSYSGLAEYNEQFF; V gene: TRBV6-5